These 25 T cell receptor beta chains originate from one sample sequenced in a study of PD-1 blockade in mismatch repair-deficient tumors. The repertoire was sequenced with immunoSEQ multiplex PCR; TCRdb's copy has only in-frame clones and lacks some. The sample holds roughly 120,000 clones, 88% seen once. The input for sequencing was peripheral blood, taken about 17 months after starting pembrolizumab. All receptors come from an adult with mismatch repair-deficient cancer.

In nucleotides, the CDR3 is TGCGCCAGCAGCTTGTGGGGCGGCGAGAGCTCCTACAATGAGCAGTTCTTC. Protein sequence: CASSLWGGESSYNEQFF. The chain joins TRBV5-1 to TRBJ2-1, with D maybe TRBD1 (5 bases). CDR3 length: 17 residues. CDR1 is SGHRS and CDR2 is YFSETQ in the germline V gene. V was trimmed by 1 base and J by 0 bases, leaving 14 bases between them.

The chain is built from TRBV29-1 and TRBJ2-7; no clear D. The CDR3 contains 13 residues. Germline V gene lookup returns CDR1 SQVTM and CDR2 ANQGSEA. V gave up 2 bases and J gave up 3 bases, with 11 bases separating them. This CDR3 reads CSVELVADYEQYF. CDR3 DNA: TGCAGCGTTGAATTGGTGGCAGACTACGAGCAGTACTTC.

CDR3 residues: CASSESGGLADNYSTDTQYF. The CDR3 nucleotides are TGCGCCAGCAGTGAGTCGGGAGGACTAGCGGACAACTATAGCACAGATACGCAGTATTTT. This rearrangement joins TRBV10-2 to TRBJ2-3; 10 nucleotides line up with TRBD2. With 0 bases clipped from V and 0 bases from J, the junction kept 12 bases outside the gene matches. In germline, CDR1 is WSHSY, CDR2 SAAADI. CDR3 length: 20 amino acids.

This chain links TRBV4-1 with TRBJ2-7; possibly TRBD1 for D (6 bases). Germline-derived CDR1 and CDR2 are MGHRA and YSYEKL. Trimming shortened V by 1 base and J by 1 base, and 14 bases separated the two germline ends. The CDR3 totals 16 residues. This chain's CDR3 is CASSQVASTGSYEQYF. DNA for the CDR3: TGCGCCAGCAGCCAAGTTGCCTCAACAGGGTCCTACGAGCAGTACTTC.

The chain has TRBV5-1 and TRBJ2-5; D might be TRBD1 (7 bases). V gave up 4 bases and J gave up 1 base, with 20 bases separating them. There are 17 residues in the CDR3. Germline V lookup: CDR1 SGHRS, CDR2 YFSETQ. Here the CDR3 DNA reads TGCGCCAGCAGCGGGACAGACCGGGGGCTGGCCCAAGAGACCCAGTACTTC. Encoded protein: CASSGTDRGLAQETQYF.

This chain links TRBV30 with TRBJ2-7; tentatively, D is TRBD1 or TRBD2 (6 bases each). The germline V and J ends were trimmed by 5 bases and 3 bases, with 11 bases remaining between them. The CDR3 length is 12 residues. Germline V lookup: CDR1 GTSNPN, CDR2 SVGIG (reference sequence). The CDR3 coding sequence is TGTGCCTGGTTACAGGGAGGCTACGAGCAGTACTTC. This translates into CAWLQGGYEQYF.

The chain employs TRBV1 and TRBJ2-7. TRBV1 is a recognized pseudogene. The CDR3 is made up of 11 amino acids. CDR3 loop: CTSSHFYEQYF. The CDR3 DNA follows: TGCACCAGCAGCCATTTCTACGAGCAGTACTTC.

The chain is built from TRBV7-9 and TRBJ2-3; a weak D match, TRBD1 (6 bases). The CDR3 spans 14 residues. V was pared by 2 bases and J by 5 bases, with 11 bases between. Germline CDR1 SEHNR, CDR2 FQNEAQ (reference sequence). The CDR3 DNA is TGTGCCAGCAGCTTAACCCGACAGGAAGATACGCAGTATTTT. It specifies CASSLTRQEDTQYF.

The table lists this clone with many counts. The CDR3 region has the DNA TGTGCCAGTATGACGGGGAATCAGCCCCAGCATTTT. This codes for CASMTGNQPQHF. The chain uses TRBV27 and TRBJ1-5; no clear D gene. Germline lookup yields CDR1 MNHEY and CDR2 SMNVEV (reference sequence). The CDR3 runs 12 residues. V was clipped by 9 bases and J by 4 bases, with 10 bases between them.

This clone was seen just once. V and J are TRBV29-1 and TRBJ2-1, with D possibly matching TRBD2 (6 bases). Looked up from germline, CDR1 is SQVTM and CDR2 is ANQGSEA. V was cut by 2 bases and J by 5 bases, with 16 bases left in between. The CDR3 runs 15 residues. CDR3 amino acids: CSVETGRVANNEQFF. The CDR3 DNA reads TGCAGCGTTGAAACCGGGAGAGTAGCGAACAATGAGCAGTTCTTC.

The V and J genes are TRBV28 and TRBJ1-2, with a weak D call TRBD1 (6 bases). Germline V gene data show CDR1 as MDHEN and CDR2 as SYDVKM. The CDR3 covers 16 residues. V lost 5 bases and J lost 4, with 20 bases in between. The CDR3 region is CASSEGGIARFYGYTF. The CDR3 DNA follows: TGTGCCAGCAGTGAGGGGGGCATAGCCCGCTTCTATGGCTACACCTTC.

V gene TRBV12-5 combines with J gene TRBJ2-5, with 11 nucleotides matching TRBD1. CDR1 and CDR2 (germline): LGHNT, FRNRAP. The CDR3 loop spans 17 amino acids. Trimming at V came to 0 bases and at J to 0 bases, leaving 3 bases not matched to a gene. CDR3 residues: CASGLVGQGADQETQYF. The DNA of the CDR3 is TGTGCTAGTGGTTTGGTAGGACAGGGGGCCGACCAAGAGACCCAGTACTTC.

The chain has TRBV2 and TRBJ2-2; D tentatively fits TRBD1 or TRBD2 (5 bases each). V lost 7 bases and J lost 1, with 13 bases in between. The CDR3 has 15 residues. Germline V gives CDR1 SNHLY, CDR2 FYNNEI. This CDR3 is CASTEGRLNTGELFF. DNA of the CDR3: TGTGCCAGCACCGAGGGGCGGCTGAACACCGGGGAGCTGTTTTTT. The entire variable domain, with the rest obtained from reference TRBV2 and TRBJ2-2, is as follows: EPEVTQTPSHQVTQMGQEVILRCVPISNHLYFYWYRQILGQKVEFLVSFYNNEISEKSEIFDDQFSVERPDGSNFTLKIRSTKLEDSAMYFCASTEGRLNTGELFFGEGSRLTVL.

V usage is TRBV7-9 and J usage is TRBJ2-5; 10 bases map to TRBD2. CDR1 SEHNR and CDR2 FQNEAQ come from the germline V gene (reference sequence). The CDR3 has 15 amino acids. Trimming took 5 bases from V and 5 from J; bases not matched to a gene: 8. CDR3 protein: CASSPLAGARETQYF. The CDR3 DNA reads TGTGCCAGCAGCCCTCTAGCGGGAGCGAGGGAGACCCAGTACTTC.

The V and J genes are TRBV21-1 and TRBJ2-1; TRBD1, the D gene given by the table, was not confirmed from the DNA. TRBV21-1 counts as a pseudogene. CDR3 length: 17 amino acids. CDR3 in amino acids: CASSKARGDRGLYEQFF. The CDR3 bases are TGTGCCAGCAGCAAAGCCAGGGGAGACAGGGGGCTTTATGAGCAGTTCTTC.

The genes are TRBV5-1 and TRBJ1-4; TRBD1 might be the D (5 bases). The CDR3 totals 15 residues. Germline V lookup: CDR1 SGHRS, CDR2 YFSETQ. V lost 2 bases and J 5 bases, leaving 13 bases between the germline ends. This CDR3 reads CASSFRGTSNEKLFF. CDR3 nucleotide sequence: TGCGCCAGCAGCTTCCGGGGGACGTCGAATGAAAAACTGTTTTTT. Complete variable domain (other parts from reference TRBV5-1 and TRBJ1-4): KAGVTQTPRYLIKTRGQQVTLSCSPISGHRSVSWYQQTPGQGLQFLFEYFSETQRNKGNFPGRFSGRQFSNSRSEMNVSTLELGDSALYLCASSFRGTSNEKLFFGSGTQLSVL.

The gene calls are TRBV27 and TRBJ2-2; D ambiguous. Per germline, CDR1 MNHEY and CDR2 SMNVEV (reference sequence). This CDR3 has 15 amino acids. The V end lost 3 bases, the J end lost 0 bases, and 8 bases lay between the germline ends. The chain's CDR3 is CASSFADPNTGELFF. As DNA, the CDR3 is TGTGCCAGCAGTTTCGCCGACCCGAACACCGGGGAGCTGTTTTTT.

The chain uses TRBV23-1 and TRBJ2-6; no clear D. TRBV23-1 is sorted into the ORF group, with uncertain function. V lost 2 bases, J lost 2 bases, and 10 bases lay in between. This CDR3 contains 16 residues. The CDR3 spells CASSQGRTAGANVLTF. CDR3 coding DNA: TGCGCCAGCAGTCAAGGCAGAACAGCTGGGGCCAACGTCCTGACTTTC.

The J gene is TRBJ2-5, the V gene TRBV19; D gene ambiguous. With 8 bases removed from V and 0 bases from J, the gap between germline ends came to 10 bases. The length of the CDR3 is 13 residues. Germline lookup yields CDR1 LNHDA and CDR2 SQIVND (reference sequence). The CDR3 bases are TGTGCCAGTTCTCACCCCGACCAAGAGACCCAGTACTTC. It specifies CASSHPDQETQYF.

The chain joins TRBV7-8 to TRBJ2-7; 9 bases are shared with TRBD1. Germline CDR1 reads SGHVS; CDR2 reads FQNEAQ. This CDR3 has 15 residues. V gave up 1 base and J gave up 5 bases; unmatched junction bases: 6. Here the CDR3 reads CASSLGRTGAHEQYF. The CDR3 DNA follows: TGTGCCAGCAGCTTAGGCAGGACAGGGGCACACGAGCAGTACTTC.

The chain carries TRBV28 and TRBJ2-7; 12 bases are a match to TRBD2. Germline values: CDR1 MDHEN, CDR2 SYDVKM. The CDR3 sequence is 17 residues long. V shed 4 bases and J 3 bases; nucleotides not matched to a gene: 10. CDR3 nucleotide sequence: TGTGCCAGCAGTTCCACGACTAGCGGGAGACATAACTACGAGCAGTACTTC. This translates into CASSSTTSGRHNYEQYF.

The chain is built from TRBV30 and TRBJ2-1, with 9 bases aligning to TRBD2. There are 16 residues in the CDR3. The germline V gene encodes CDR1 GTSNPN and CDR2 SVGIG (reference sequence). Trimming at V came to 0 bases and at J to 7 bases, leaving 10 bases not matched to a gene. CDR3 nucleotides: TGTGCCTGGAGTGTACGGTCTAGACTAGCGGTTAATGAGCAGTTCTTC. Translation: CAWSVRSRLAVNEQFF.

This chain joins TRBV10-3 and TRBJ2-3; D possibly corresponds to TRBD1 (5 bases). Per the germline V gene, CDR1 is ENHRY and CDR2 is SYGVKD. V was pared by 2 bases and J by 2 bases, with 8 bases between. The CDR3 sequence is 14 residues long. CDR3 coding DNA: TGTGCCATCAGTGAGGGCAGGGTCACAGATACGCAGTATTTT. Encoded protein: CAISEGRVTDTQYF.

This chain joins TRBV20-1 and TRBJ2-1; the D is unclear. Germline V gene data show CDR1 as DFQATT and CDR2 as SNEGSKA (reference sequence). The CDR3 consists of 11 residues. V was pared by 1 base and J by 6 bases, with 4 bases between. The CDR3: CSARVANEQFF. DNA of the CDR3: TGCAGTGCTAGAGTGGCCAATGAGCAGTTCTTC.

This clone has only a few counts. The chain uses TRBV7-9 and TRBJ1-2, with TRBD1 identical over 7 bases. The germline CDR1 and CDR2 sequences are SEHNR and FQNEAQ (reference sequence). The CDR3 is 14 residues long. The J segment lost 4 bases and the V segment lost 3 bases, leaving 5 bases of the junction unmatched. CDR3 coding DNA: TGTGCCAGCAGCTTCTCAGGGGGTGCCTATGGCTACACCTTC. Amino acid sequence: CASSFSGGAYGYTF.